This TCR beta chain was identified during a study of T cell responses to AZD1222 COVID-19 vaccine. General observations from the study: The donors showed a predominance of white British ancestry and of females, with possible underestimation of clonal diversity.

Of note for this clone: Its antigen is unidentified.

The table came from immunoSEQ multiplex PCR; TCRdb's copy has only in-frame clones and leaves some out. The table records 55,000 to 65,000 clones, 70% to 90% of them present only once. Unmatched junction bases numbered 10, after V lost 5 bases and J lost 8 bases. Looked up from germline, CDR1 is SGHRS and CDR2 is YFSETQ. The CDR3 spans 14 residues. The source material was peripheral blood, sampled on day 0 of AZD1222 vaccination. This sequence joins TRBV5-1 and TRBJ2-1, with 7 positions matching TRBD2. The receptor was derived from an adult in good health. Written as DNA, the CDR3 is TGCGCCAGCAGTTTAAGGACTAGTCGGCATGAGCAGTTCTTC. Translation: CASSLRTSRHEQFF.